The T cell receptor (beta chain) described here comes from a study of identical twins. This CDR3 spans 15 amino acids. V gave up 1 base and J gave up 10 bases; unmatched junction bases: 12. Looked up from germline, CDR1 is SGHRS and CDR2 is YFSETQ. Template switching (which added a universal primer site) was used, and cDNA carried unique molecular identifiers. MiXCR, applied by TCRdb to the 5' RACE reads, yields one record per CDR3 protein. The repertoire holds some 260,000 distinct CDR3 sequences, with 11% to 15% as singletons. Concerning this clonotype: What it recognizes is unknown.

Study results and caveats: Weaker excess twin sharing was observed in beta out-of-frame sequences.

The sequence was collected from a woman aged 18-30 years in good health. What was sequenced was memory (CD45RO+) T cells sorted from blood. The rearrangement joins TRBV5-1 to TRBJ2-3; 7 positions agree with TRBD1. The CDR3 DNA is TGCGCCAGCAGCTTGACAGGTTTTTTCACAGGGGCGCAGTATTTT. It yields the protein CASSLTGFFTGAQYF.